These 27 T cell receptor beta chains originate from one sample sequenced in a study of blood T cell repertoires in COVID-19. Libraries were prepared by immunoSEQ multiplex PCR; TCRdb keeps only in-frame clonotypes and omits some of them. The sample lists approximately 10,000 clones, approximately 74% occurring once. The sample was peripheral blood. These receptors came from a man aged 55 to 70 with COVID-19, enrolled during active disease.

This clone has a handful of counts. The chain is built from TRBV18 and TRBJ2-5; TRBD1 matches 8 bases. The CDR3 spans 14 residues. CDR1 KGHSH and CDR2 LQKENI come from the germline V gene. V was pared by 6 bases and J by 5 bases, with 8 bases of the junction left unmatched. CDR3 sequence: CASSPTGQEETQYF. The CDR3, as DNA: TGTGCCAGCTCCCCTACGGGACAGGAGGAGACCCAGTACTTC.

J is TRBJ2-7 and V is TRBV5-5; D unresolved. The CDR3 sequence is 14 residues long. Germline V lookup: CDR1 SGHKS, CDR2 YYEKEE (reference sequence). Trimming cost V 5 bases and J 3 bases, with 15 bases left between them. This chain's CDR3 is CASSHGLDRYEQYV. As DNA, the CDR3 is TGTGCCAGCAGTCATGGCCTAGATCGCTACGAGCAGTACGTC.

The CDR3 DNA reads TGTGCCAGCAGTAATGGACAGGGCCGCAATCAGCCCCAGCATTTT. It translates to CASSNGQGRNQPQHF. The chain has TRBV28 and TRBJ1-5; 8 bases match TRBD1. The CDR3 loop spans 15 amino acids. J lost 2 bases, V lost 5 bases, and 5 bases had no gene match. CDR1 and CDR2 from the germline V gene are MDHEN and SYDVKM.

The rearrangement links TRBV2 to TRBJ2-2; D is ambiguous. Germline CDR1 is SNHLY and CDR2 is FYNNEI. Deletions cut 11 bases from V and 6 bases from J, with 10 bases between. The CDR3 totals 11 residues. CDR3 in DNA: TGTGCCCAGATTCATGCCGGGGAGCTGTTTTTT. It encodes CAQIHAGELFF. The complete variable domain, with remaining parts taken from reference TRBV2 and TRBJ2-2, reads EPEVTQTPSHQVTQMGQEVILRCVPISNHLYFYWYRQILGQKVEFLVSFYNNEISEKSEIFDDQFSVERPDGSNFTLKIRSTKLEDSAMYFCAQIHAGELFFGEGSRLTVL.

The rearrangement uses TRBV20-1 and TRBJ2-3; D perhaps matches TRBD1 (6 bases). This CDR3 has 10 amino acids. V was shortened by 3 bases and J by 8 bases, with 6 bases between the two germline ends. Germline values: CDR1 DFQATT, CDR2 SNEGSKA (reference sequence). CDR3 in amino acids: CSARGATQYF. DNA for the CDR3: TGCAGTGCTAGGGGGGCTACGCAGTATTTT.

This chain links TRBV5-1 with TRBJ2-1; D possibly corresponds to TRBD2 (6 bases). This CDR3 contains 15 residues. V lost 5 bases to trimming and J lost 5 bases, with 17 bases between them. CDR1 and CDR2 from the germline V gene are SGHRS and YFSETQ. Here the CDR3 DNA reads TGCGCCAGCAGTCCCTCCGGGAGTAGTCACAATGAGCAGTTCTTC. The encoded protein is CASSPSGSSHNEQFF.

V and J are TRBV7-8 and TRBJ1-2, with TRBD1 identical over 8 bases. CDR1 and CDR2 (germline): SGHVS, FQNEAQ. The CDR3 sequence is 15 residues long. The V and J ends lost 3 bases and 4 bases, in that order; junction bases with no gene match: 7. CDR3 bases: TGTGCCAGCAGCTTTACAGGGGGAGGGACCTATGGCTACACCTTC. It encodes CASSFTGGGTYGYTF.

Only one count was recorded for this clone. The chain carries TRBV6-2 or TRBV6-3 and TRBJ1-5; D is perhaps TRBD1 (6 bases). CDR1 MNHEY and CDR2 SVGEGT come from the germline V gene. The CDR3 has 14 amino acids. V lost 4 bases and J 5 bases, leaving 12 bases between the germline ends. The CDR3 DNA sequence: TGTGCCAGCAGTTGGGACATGGGGGATCAGCCCCAGCATTTT. Residues: CASSWDMGDQPQHF.

The chain combines TRBV2 with TRBJ2-7; unclear D gene. CDR1 is SNHLY and CDR2 is FYNNEI in the germline V gene. Trimming shortened V by 7 bases and J by 1 base, and 17 bases separated the two germline ends. CDR3 length equals 15 residues. The CDR3 DNA sequence: TGTGCCAGCACCTCCGGGTACGGTGGTTCCTACGAGCAGTACTTC. It specifies CASTSGYGGSYEQYF. Filled out from reference TRBV2 and TRBJ2-7, the complete variable domain reads EPEVTQTPSHQVTQMGQEVILRCVPISNHLYFYWYRQILGQKVEFLVSFYNNEISEKSEIFDDQFSVERPDGSNFTLKIRSTKLEDSAMYFCASTSGYGGSYEQYFGPGTRLTVT.

This chain connects TRBV18 to TRBJ2-3; D is perhaps TRBD2 (5 bases). The germline CDR1 and CDR2 sequences are KGHSH and LQKENI. CDR3 length equals 15 residues. The V end lost 5 bases, the J end lost 0 bases, and 12 bases lay between the germline ends. CDR3 protein: CASSTAGGSTDTQYF. DNA of the CDR3: TGTGCCAGCTCAACCGCAGGCGGGAGCACAGATACGCAGTATTTT.

The V gene is TRBV19, the J gene TRBJ1-4; D call uncertain. Deletions cut 4 bases from V and 2 bases from J, with 17 bases between. Germline V gene data show CDR1 as LNHDA and CDR2 as SQIVND (reference sequence). The CDR3 has 17 residues. CDR3 nucleotides: TGTGCCAGTAGTAACGGGGAGATTATAATCACTAATGAAAAACTGTTTTTT. Translating gives CASSNGEIIITNEKLFF.

The chain carries TRBV21-1 and TRBJ2-7; the table assigns TRBD1, which was not confirmed against the DNA. TRBV21-1 is a documented pseudogene. The CDR3 is 14 amino acids. The CDR3 DNA follows: TGTGCCAGCAGCAAAGGGGCAGGGGACAACGAGCAGTACGTC. It codes for CASSKGAGDNEQYV.

The count of this clone is one. The V call is TRBV2, the J call TRBJ2-2; no definite D call. Germline V gene sequence: CDR1 SNHLY, CDR2 FYNNEI. V gave up 8 bases and J gave up 1 base, with 17 bases separating them. The CDR3 contains 16 residues. CDR3 bases: TGTGCCAGCTCTCGTGAGGCCCTTAGGAACACCGGGGAGCTGTTTTTT. This encodes CASSREALRNTGELFF. The variable domain in full, completed from reference TRBV2 and TRBJ2-2, reads EPEVTQTPSHQVTQMGQEVILRCVPISNHLYFYWYRQILGQKVEFLVSFYNNEISEKSEIFDDQFSVERPDGSNFTLKIRSTKLEDSAMYFCASSREALRNTGELFFGEGSRLTVL.

V usage is TRBV9 and J usage is TRBJ1-1, with 11 bases identical to TRBD1. The J segment lost 4 bases and the V segment lost 3 bases, leaving 11 bases of the junction unmatched. CDR1 SGDLS and CDR2 YYNGEE come from the germline V gene. This CDR3 has 17 residues. In DNA, the CDR3 is TGTGCCAGCAGCGCACGGGACAGGGGGTTCGTAGGCACTGAAGCTTTCTTT. Protein: CASSARDRGFVGTEAFF.

This clone was counted only a few times. This chain connects TRBV19 to TRBJ1-5; 8 bases align to TRBD1. The CDR3 runs to 15 residues. The germline CDR1 and CDR2 sequences are LNHDA and SQIVND (reference sequence). Trimming removed 1 base from V and 6 bases from J; junction bases left unmatched: 5. The CDR3 here is CASSIGAGGGQPQHF. The DNA for the CDR3 is TGTGCCAGTAGTATAGGAGCAGGGGGCGGTCAGCCCCAGCATTTT.

The count of this clone is one. This rearrangement joins TRBV10-3 to TRBJ1-4; the D gene is possibly TRBD1 (6 bases). The germline V and J ends were trimmed by 3 bases and 6 bases, with 11 bases remaining between them. Looked up from germline, CDR1 is ENHRY and CDR2 is SYGVKD. CDR3 length equals 14 residues. CDR3 amino acids: CAISDPGADEKLFF. The DNA for the CDR3 is TGTGCCATCAGTGACCCAGGGGCGGATGAAAAACTGTTTTTT.

This chain joins TRBV6-5 and TRBJ1-1, with TRBD1 as a possible D gene (6 bases). Trimming cost V 6 bases and J 4 bases, with 12 bases left between them. Germline-derived CDR1 and CDR2 are MNHEY and SVGAGI. The CDR3 extends over 13 amino acids. The CDR3 reads CASSRSQGTEAFF. The CDR3, as DNA: TGTGCCAGCAGCCGCTCACAGGGCACTGAAGCTTTCTTT.

The chain joins TRBV15 to TRBJ1-5; 8 bases agree with TRBD1. V was clipped by 2 bases and J by 4 bases; unmatched bases: 4. This CDR3 contains 15 residues. Germline CDR1 reads LNHNV; CDR2 reads YYDKDF (reference sequence). The DNA of the CDR3 is TGTGCCACCAGCAGATTGGACAGGGAGAATCAGCCCCAGCATTTT. Translation gives CATSRLDRENQPQHF.

This chain connects TRBV11-1 to TRBJ2-3; D might be TRBD1 (6 bases). The V end was cut by 8 bases, the J end by 2 bases, with 14 bases between. Germline assignment: CDR1 SGHAT and CDR2 FQDESV (reference sequence). The CDR3 covers 14 residues. The CDR3 region is CASSRRGNTDTQYF. CDR3 sequence (DNA): TGTGCCAGCTCCCGTAGGGGGAACACAGATACGCAGTATTTT.

The count of this clone is one. This sequence joins TRBV3-1 (or the pseudogene TRBV3-2) and TRBJ1-1; the D is unclear. Trimming pared 4 bases from V and 1 base from J, leaving 10 bases between. Germline assignment: CDR1 LGHDT and CDR2 YNNKEL (reference sequence). The CDR3 spans 14 residues. For the CDR3, the DNA is TGTGCCAGCAGCCTTTCCTATTGGAACACTGAAGCTTTCTTT. Encoded protein: CASSLSYWNTEAFF.

The chain has TRBV7-9 and TRBJ1-2; D is perhaps TRBD1 (5 bases). The CDR3 has 15 amino acids. The V end was cut by 3 bases, the J end by 2 bases, with 13 bases between. Germline assignment: CDR1 SEHNR and CDR2 FQNEAQ (reference sequence). As DNA, the CDR3 is TGTGCCAGCAGCTTTCCCAACAGGTTGAACTATGGCTACACCTTC. Amino acid sequence: CASSFPNRLNYGYTF. Full variable domain (missing parts from reference TRBV7-9 and TRBJ1-2): DTGVSQNPRHKITKRGQNVTFRCDPISEHNRLYWYRQTLGQGPEFLTYFQNEAQLEKSRLLSDRFSAERPKGSFSTLEIQRTEQGDSAMYLCASSFPNRLNYGYTFGSGTRLTVV.

The rearrangement joins TRBV4-2 to TRBJ2-1; 8 bases are shared with TRBD2. The CDR3 is 17 residues long. Germline values: CDR1 LGHNA, CDR2 YNFKEQ. The V segment lost 4 bases and the J segment 3 bases; nucleotides outside the gene matches: 11. CDR3 residues: CASSLRGGRGNYNEQFF. In DNA form, the CDR3 reads TGTGCCAGCAGCCTCCGGGGGGGACGGGGTAACTACAATGAGCAGTTCTTC.

The chain links TRBV5-1 to TRBJ2-1; TRBD2 matches 7 bases. This CDR3 comprises 17 residues. Germline trimming cut 4 bases from V and 0 bases from J; bases unmatched to any gene: 10. Per germline, CDR1 SGHRS and CDR2 YFSETQ. The CDR3 loop reads CASSPEGLAVSYNEQFF. The CDR3 nucleotides are TGCGCCAGCAGCCCCGAAGGGCTAGCGGTCTCCTACAATGAGCAGTTCTTC.

This chain joins TRBV7-2 and TRBJ1-3; the D is unclear. Germline V gives CDR1 SGHTA, CDR2 FQGNSA. Trimming cost V 5 bases and J 6 bases, with 14 bases left between them. This CDR3 spans 14 amino acids. CDR3 loop: CASSPPQRINTIYF. CDR3 nucleotides: TGTGCCAGCAGCCCCCCACAAAGAATAAACACCATATATTTT.

This clone was seen a few times. V is TRBV19 and J is TRBJ2-5, with D perhaps TRBD1 (6 bases). V shed 0 bases and J shed 5 bases, with 19 bases lying between them. The V gene's germline CDR1 is LNHDA and CDR2 SQIVND (reference sequence). The CDR3 contains 17 residues. Written as DNA, the CDR3 is TGTGCCAGTAGTATAGAGAGTGAAACAGGGCCTGTGGAGACCCAGTACTTC. Its translation: CASSIESETGPVETQYF.

The chain joins TRBV4-3 to TRBJ1-1; D is possibly TRBD1 (6 bases). V was clipped by 0 bases and J by 6 bases, with 14 bases between them. The CDR3 contains 15 residues. Germline V gives CDR1 LGHNA, CDR2 YSLEER. The CDR3 protein is CASSQDSGAGAEAFF. The CDR3 coding sequence is TGCGCCAGCAGCCAAGATTCAGGGGCTGGGGCTGAAGCTTTCTTT.

The chain couples TRBV4-1 to TRBJ2-5, with a weak D call TRBD2 (7 bases). The CDR3 runs 16 residues. Germline V lookup: CDR1 MGHRA, CDR2 YSYEKL. Trimming took off 3 bases at V and 4 bases at J, with 18 bases between the two ends. The CDR3 nucleotides read TGCGCCAGCAGCCAGACGCGGGGGCGTACCATAGAGACCCAGTACTTC. As protein: CASSQTRGRTIETQYF.